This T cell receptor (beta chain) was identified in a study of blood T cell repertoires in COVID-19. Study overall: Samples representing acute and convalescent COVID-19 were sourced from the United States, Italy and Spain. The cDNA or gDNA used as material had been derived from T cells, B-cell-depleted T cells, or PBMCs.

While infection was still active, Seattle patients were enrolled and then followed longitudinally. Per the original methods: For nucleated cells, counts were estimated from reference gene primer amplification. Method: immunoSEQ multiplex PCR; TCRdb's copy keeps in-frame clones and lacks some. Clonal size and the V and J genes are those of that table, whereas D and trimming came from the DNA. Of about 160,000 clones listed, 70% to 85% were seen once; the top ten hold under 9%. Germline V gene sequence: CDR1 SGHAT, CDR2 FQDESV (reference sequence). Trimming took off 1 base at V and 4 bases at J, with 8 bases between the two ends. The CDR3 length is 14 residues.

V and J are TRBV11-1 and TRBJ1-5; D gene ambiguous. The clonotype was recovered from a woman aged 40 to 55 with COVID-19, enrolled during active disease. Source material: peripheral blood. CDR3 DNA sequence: TGTGCCAGCAGCTTAGGGAGTGAAAATCAGCCCCAGCATTTT. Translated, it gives CASSLGSENQPQHF.